What follows are 17 T cell receptor beta chains derived from one specimen sequenced in a study of blood T cell repertoires in COVID-19. Clones were read by immunoSEQ multiplex PCR, and TCRdb kept only the in-frame ones, dropping some. Here the sample spans roughly 4,600 clones, 88% being singletons. The sequenced material came from peripheral blood. The receptors shown here come from a man aged 65 to 85 with COVID-19, enrolled during active disease.

The V and J genes are TRBV7-9 and TRBJ2-3; D perhaps matches TRBD2 (6 bases). The length of the CDR3 is 16 residues. Between the trimmed V and J ends, which lost 3 bases and 3 bases, there was a span of 16 bases. Germline V CDR1 and CDR2: SEHNR, FQNEAQ (reference sequence). Written as DNA, the CDR3 is TGTGCCAGCAGCTTCATGGGCGGGGCGGGTACAGATACGCAGTATTTT. It is translated as CASSFMGGAGTDTQYF. The full variable domain, its missing parts supplied by reference TRBV7-9 and TRBJ2-3, is DTGVSQNPRHKITKRGQNVTFRCDPISEHNRLYWYRQTLGQGPEFLTYFQNEAQLEKSRLLSDRFSAERPKGSFSTLEIQRTEQGDSAMYLCASSFMGGAGTDTQYFGPGTRLTVL.

J is TRBJ1-5 and V is TRBV25-1; the D gene is possibly TRBD1 (5 bases). This CDR3 is 16 amino acids long. CDR1 is MGHDK, CDR2 SYGVNS, per germline. Trimming took 4 bases from V and 6 from J, leaving 19 bases between them. The CDR3 region has the DNA TGTGCCAGCAGTGCCCCCGACTGGAGGGGAAGTCAGCCCCAGCATTTT. Translating gives CASSAPDWRGSQPQHF.

J is TRBJ1-4 and V is TRBV11-2; no firm D call. The length of the CDR3 is 14 residues. V shed 7 bases and J shed 0 bases, with 9 bases lying between them. Germline assignment: CDR1 SGHAT and CDR2 FQNNGV. CDR3: CASTNGATNEKLFF. Written as DNA, the CDR3 is TGTGCCAGCACCAACGGAGCAACTAATGAAAAACTGTTTTTT.

The rearrangement links TRBV7-9 to TRBJ2-5, with D perhaps matching TRBD2 (6 bases). The CDR3 sequence is 16 residues long. V lost 2 bases and J lost 0, with 13 bases in between. Germline values: CDR1 SEHNR, CDR2 FQNEAQ (reference sequence). Here the CDR3 reads CASSLTPEGYQETQYF. The CDR3 DNA reads as TGTGCCAGCAGCTTAACCCCGGAGGGGTACCAAGAGACCCAGTACTTC.

This chain joins TRBV7-9 and TRBJ2-7, with 10 positions matching TRBD2. V shed 5 bases, J shed 2 bases, and the junction held 6 bases outside the gene matches. The CDR3 is 15 amino acids. Germline V gives CDR1 SEHNR, CDR2 FQNEAQ (reference sequence). The CDR3: CASSHWTSGTYEQYF. The CDR3, as DNA: TGTGCCAGCAGCCACTGGACTAGCGGAACCTACGAGCAGTACTTC.

This chain joins TRBV3-1 (or the pseudogene TRBV3-2) and TRBJ2-5, with D unclear. The CDR3 is made up of 12 amino acids. Trimming pared 4 bases from V and 7 bases from J, leaving 10 bases between. Germline V gene data show CDR1 as LGHDT and CDR2 as YNNKEL (reference sequence). CDR3 sequence: CASSLSVRTQYF. CDR3 nucleotide sequence: TGTGCCAGCAGCCTATCCGTTCGGACCCAGTACTTC.

This clone has only one observation. This chain links TRBV23-1 with TRBJ2-6; TRBD1 matches 7 bases. TRBV23-1 falls under the ORF class, with uncertain function. Unmatched junction bases numbered 6, after V lost 2 bases and J lost 2 bases. CDR3 length equals 17 residues. The CDR3 region is CASSQPQGTPGANVLTF. The DNA of the CDR3 is TGCGCCAGCAGTCAACCACAGGGGACCCCTGGGGCCAACGTCCTGACTTTC.

The chain employs TRBV19 and TRBJ1-1; D is ambiguous. The CDR3 contains 15 residues. Trimming took 2 bases from V and 0 from J, leaving 10 bases between them. Germline loops: CDR1 LNHDA, CDR2 SQIVND (reference sequence). As DNA, the CDR3 is TGTGCCAGTAGTATACGGGAGGGTCTGAACACTGAAGCTTTCTTT. Its protein is CASSIREGLNTEAFF.

The gene calls are TRBV27 and TRBJ1-6; TRBD1 matches at 7 bases. Germline CDR1 reads MNHEY; CDR2 reads SMNVEV (reference sequence). The V segment lost 6 bases and the J segment 9 bases; nucleotides outside the gene matches: 17. This CDR3 comprises 17 residues. CDR3 residues: CASRPTLTGTDRSPLHF. The CDR3 DNA reads TGTGCCAGCAGACCTACTCTAACAGGGACAGACCGTTCACCCCTCCACTTT.

V usage is TRBV6-5 and J usage is TRBJ1-1; unclear D gene. V was cut by 9 bases and J by 1 base, with 15 bases left in between. The V gene's germline CDR1 is MNHEY and CDR2 SVGAGI. The CDR3 is made up of 14 amino acids. The CDR3 DNA reads as TGTGCCAGTCATTTCACACATACGAACACTGAAGCTTTCTTT. Translated: CASHFTHTNTEAFF.

The J gene is TRBJ1-1, the V gene TRBV27; D is unresolved. Per the germline V gene, CDR1 is MNHEY and CDR2 is SMNVEV (reference sequence). Trimming stripped 6 bases from V and 4 bases from J, with 15 bases between. The CDR3 covers 14 residues. CDR3 protein: CASREQNDGTEAFF. CDR3 in DNA: TGTGCCAGCAGGGAGCAGAACGACGGCACTGAAGCTTTCTTT.

V is TRBV10-3 and J is TRBJ2-1, with TRBD1 matching 10 bases. CDR3 size: 15 residues. Trimming took 6 bases from V and 7 from J; bases not matched to a gene: 9. Germline CDR1 is ENHRY and CDR2 is SYGVKD. The CDR3 DNA is TGTGCCATCAGGGAAGACAGGGGGCGAGTGAATGAGCAGTTCTTC. Translated, it gives CAIREDRGRVNEQFF.

This chain connects TRBV5-1 to TRBJ2-7; 7 positions agree with TRBD1. V dropped 0 bases and J dropped 4; count of bases not matched to a gene: 7. The germline V gene encodes CDR1 SGHRS and CDR2 YFSETQ. The CDR3 spans 15 residues. The DNA of the CDR3 is TGCGCCAGCAGCTTGGACGTAAACAGGGGTTACGAGCAGTACTTC. This encodes CASSLDVNRGYEQYF.

The chain carries TRBV6-5 and TRBJ1-6; a weak D match, TRBD1 (5 bases). Trimming removed 2 bases at V and 5 bases at J, with 7 bases between. The CDR3 extends over 14 amino acids. Looked up from germline, CDR1 is MNHEY and CDR2 is SVGAGI. The CDR3 nucleotides are TGTGCCAGCAGTTACGAAGGGGATAATTCACCCCTCCACTTT. Translation gives CASSYEGDNSPLHF.

V usage is TRBV6-5 and J usage is TRBJ2-7; 7 bases align to TRBD1. Trimming cost V 2 bases and J 0 bases; bases outside gene matches: 4. Looked up from germline, CDR1 is MNHEY and CDR2 is SVGAGI. The CDR3 covers 15 residues. The CDR3 bases are TGTGCCAGCAGTTACGAGGGGGCCAACTCCTACGAGCAGTACTTC. Translated, it gives CASSYEGANSYEQYF.

V usage is TRBV27 and J usage is TRBJ2-5, with 8 bases that match TRBD1. CDR3 length: 17 residues. Germline CDR1 and CDR2: MNHEY and SMNVEV (reference sequence). V shed 5 bases and J 4 bases; nucleotides not matched to a gene: 15. This CDR3 reads CASSPGTGLALGETQYF. CDR3 nucleotide sequence: TGTGCCAGCAGTCCCGGGACAGGCCTTGCGCTGGGAGAGACCCAGTACTTC.

This chain links TRBV14 with TRBJ2-7; 8 bases align to TRBD2. The V gene's germline CDR1 is SGHDN and CDR2 FVKESK. The CDR3 is 17 residues long. Germline trimming cut 4 bases from V and 0 bases from J; bases unmatched to any gene: 11. In DNA form, the CDR3 reads TGTGCCAGCAGCCTTAGGACTAGCCTTTATAGCTCCTACGAGCAGTACTTC. Translating it yields CASSLRTSLYSSYEQYF.